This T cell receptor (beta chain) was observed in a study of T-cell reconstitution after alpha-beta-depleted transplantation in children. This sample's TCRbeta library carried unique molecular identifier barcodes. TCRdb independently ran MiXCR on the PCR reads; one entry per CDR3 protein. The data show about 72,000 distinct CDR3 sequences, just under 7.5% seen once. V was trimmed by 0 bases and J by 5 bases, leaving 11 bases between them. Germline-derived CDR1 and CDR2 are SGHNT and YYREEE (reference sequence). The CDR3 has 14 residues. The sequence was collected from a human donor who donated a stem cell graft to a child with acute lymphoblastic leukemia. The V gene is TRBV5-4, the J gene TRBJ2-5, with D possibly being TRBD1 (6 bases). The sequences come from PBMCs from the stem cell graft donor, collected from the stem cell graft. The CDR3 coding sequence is TGTGCCAGCAGCTTGGAACAGGGAAGGGAGACCCAGTACTTC. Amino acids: CASSLEQGRETQYF.